This T cell receptor beta chain was identified in a study of OX40 agonist ivuxolimab in advanced cancers. Study details: An agonistic human IgG2 monoclonal antibody against OX40 (CD134) was given. People who had prior anti-PD-1, anti-PD-L1 or anti-CTLA-4 therapy could take part, and less than 50% had some. General study results and limits: At 0.1 to 3.0 mg/kg and by week 6, CD4+ and CD8+ T cells in the blood had expanded clonally. Among expanded peripheral T cells, antigen specificity went undetermined.

Trimming took off 7 bases at V and 0 bases at J, with 13 bases between the two ends. This CDR3 is 15 amino acids long. Germline CDR1 MDHEN, CDR2 SYDVKM. This clone was counted between two and nine times. Antigen specificity is unknown. TCRdb's table, derived via immunoSEQ multiplex PCR, lists solely in-frame clones and lacks some. The sample carries about 10,000 clones, approximately 63% recorded once. J is TRBJ2-1 and V is TRBV28; maybe TRBD2 (5 bases). The source was CD4+ or CD8+ T cells sorted from blood, collected in a trial of the OX40 agonist ivuxolimab. The receptor comes from an adult with an advanced solid tumor such as melanoma, head and neck, liver or kidney cancer. CDR3 protein: CASKERQSSYNEQFF. CDR3 DNA sequence: TGTGCCAGCAAAGAGCGGCAGAGCTCCTACAATGAGCAGTTCTTC. Full variable domain (remainder filled in from reference TRBV28 and TRBJ2-1): DVKVTQSSRYLVKRTGEKVFLECVQDMDHENMFWYRQDPGLGLRLIYFSYDVKMKEKGDIPEGYSVSREKKERFSLILESASTNQTSMYLCASKERQSSYNEQFFGPGTRLTVL.